The 13 T cell receptor beta chains given below trace back to one sample, sequenced in a study of OX40 agonist ivuxolimab in advanced cancers. The repertoire was sequenced with immunoSEQ multiplex PCR; TCRdb's copy has only in-frame clones and lacks some. The sample records around 12,000 clones, roughly 70% being singletons. The sequencing used CD4+ or CD8+ T cells sorted from blood, collected in a trial of the OX40 agonist ivuxolimab. The receptors come from an adult with an advanced solid tumor such as melanoma, head and neck, liver or kidney cancer.

The chain employs TRBV5-4 and TRBJ2-1; D remains unclear. This CDR3 spans 12 amino acids. Germline values: CDR1 SGHNT, CDR2 YYREEE (reference sequence). Trimming took 1 base from V and 5 from J, leaving 4 bases between them. CDR3 region: CASSLFDNEQFF. The CDR3 DNA follows: TGTGCCAGCAGCTTGTTCGACAATGAGCAGTTCTTC.

This clone was detected a few times. The chain combines TRBV2 with TRBJ2-1; TRBD2 agrees at 11 bases. CDR3 length equals 15 residues. Germline V gives CDR1 SNHLY, CDR2 FYNNEI. V dropped 5 bases and J dropped 4; count of bases not matched to a gene: 4. CDR3 region: CASSNRLAGYNEQFF. For the CDR3, the DNA is TGTGCCAGCAGTAATCGACTAGCGGGATACAATGAGCAGTTCTTC.

This clone was recorded a few times. The CDR3 here is CASSYDGTSDYNEQFF. CDR3 in DNA: TGTGCCAGCAGTTACGATGGGACTAGCGATTACAATGAGCAGTTCTTC. The genes are TRBV6-4 and TRBJ2-1; TRBD2 aligns across 10 bases. Trimming removed 5 bases from V and 4 bases from J; junction bases left unmatched: 8. This CDR3 has 16 residues. Looked up from germline, CDR1 is MRHNA and CDR2 is SNTAGT.

This clone was seen just once. The V call is TRBV11-1, the J call TRBJ2-7; TRBD1 matches at 7 bases. The CDR3 has 12 amino acids. J was trimmed by 5 bases and V by 5 bases; bases with no gene match: 3. Germline CDR1 and CDR2: SGHAT and FQDESV (reference sequence). CDR3 DNA sequence: TGTGCCAGCAGCGGGACAGCTCACGAGCAGTACTTC. Translation gives CASSGTAHEQYF. Variable domain in full (rest from reference TRBV11-1 and TRBJ2-7): EAEVAQSPRYKITEKSQAVAFWCDPISGHATLYWYRQILGQGPELLVQFQDESVVDDSQLPKDRFSAERLKGVDSTLKIQPAELGDSAMYLCASSGTAHEQYFGPGTRLTVT.

V is TRBV5-4 and J is TRBJ2-7, with 13 bases aligning to TRBD2. Germline CDR1 SGHNT, CDR2 YYREEE (reference sequence). V shed 3 bases, J shed 4 bases, and the junction held 4 bases outside the gene matches. The CDR3 is made up of 15 amino acids. The CDR3 DNA sequence: TGTGCCAGCAGCTCCGGGACTAGCGGGATGTACGAGCAGTACTTC. Its translation: CASSSGTSGMYEQYF. The variable domain in full, with the rest retrieved from reference TRBV5-4 and TRBJ2-7, is ETGVTQSPTHLIKTRGQQVTLRCSSQSGHNTVSWYQQALGQGPQFIFQYYREEENGRGNFPPRFSGLQFPNYSSELNVNALELDDSALYLCASSSGTSGMYEQYFGPGTRLTVT.

By its share, this clone is medium-sized. This chain links TRBV2 with TRBJ1-5; TRBD1 might be the D (5 bases). Per the germline V gene, CDR1 is SNHLY and CDR2 is FYNNEI. This CDR3 spans 16 amino acids. Trimming pared 4 bases from V and 0 bases from J, leaving 13 bases between. CDR3 in amino acids: CASSATGLYSNQPQHF. The CDR3 DNA is TGTGCCAGCAGTGCAACAGGACTTTATAGCAATCAGCCCCAGCATTTT.

This clone has just a few counts. V is TRBV18 and J is TRBJ2-4; TRBD2 agrees at 14 bases. There are 16 residues in the CDR3. The junction had 2 bases not matched to a gene; V was cut back by 4 bases and J by 3 bases. Germline V gene sequence: CDR1 KGHSH, CDR2 LQKENI. CDR3 in amino acids: CASSQGTSGSKNIQYF. Written as DNA, the CDR3 is TGTGCCAGCTCACAGGGGACTAGCGGGAGCAAAAACATTCAGTACTTC.

V usage is TRBV27 and J usage is TRBJ2-7; 10 bases align to TRBD1. The CDR3 is made up of 16 amino acids. V shed 8 bases, J shed 4 bases, and the junction held 14 bases outside the gene matches. The germline gives CDR1 MNHEY, CDR2 SMNVEV (reference sequence). This CDR3 is CASGNPSGTGVYEQYF. Here the CDR3 DNA reads TGTGCCAGCGGTAACCCCTCGGGGACAGGGGTTTACGAGCAGTACTTC.

This chain connects TRBV10-2 to TRBJ2-4; D unresolved. The V gene lost 8 bases and the J gene lost 12 bases, with 17 bases spanning the gap. The CDR3 covers 12 residues. Germline V CDR1 and CDR2: WSHSY, SAAADI. CDR3 sequence: CASEGTPPGQYF. CDR3 nucleotide sequence: TGCGCCAGCGAAGGAACGCCGCCGGGTCAGTACTTC.

The genes are TRBV10-1 and TRBJ2-2, with a tentative D call TRBD2 (5 bases). Trimming pared 6 bases from V and 1 base from J, leaving 6 bases between. There are 13 residues in the CDR3. Germline V gene lookup returns CDR1 WNHNN and CDR2 SYGVQD (reference sequence). Here the CDR3 DNA reads TGCGCCAGCAGGGGAGAGAACACCGGGGAGCTGTTTTTT. This codes for CASRGENTGELFF.

The table lists this clone with a few counts. The chain uses TRBV4-3 and TRBJ2-1, with 9 bases fitting TRBD2. The V and J ends lost 2 bases and 7 bases, in that order; junction bases with no gene match: 12. The CDR3 runs 17 residues. Germline values: CDR1 LGHNA, CDR2 YSLEER. This chain's CDR3 is CASSQREGLALVNEQFF. The CDR3, as DNA: TGCGCCAGCAGCCAAAGGGAGGGACTAGCCTTGGTAAATGAGCAGTTCTTC.

This clone occurred a few times. This CDR3 is missing its conserved last phenylalanine or tryptophan, likely due to a read error. Because the CDR3's place on the DNA is in doubt, the DNA is left out and the CDR3 is given as listed by TCRdb. The chain joins TRBV5-4 to TRBJ2-6; the table assigns TRBD1, which was not confirmed against the DNA. Looked up from germline, CDR1 is SGHNT and CDR2 is YYREEE (reference sequence). The length of the CDR3 is 9 amino acids, counting both ends. CDR3 protein: CASSSDRGT.

The chain couples TRBV6-6 to TRBJ2-1; the D gene is possibly TRBD2 (5 bases). The CDR3 contains 15 residues. The germline V and J ends were trimmed by 3 bases and 4 bases, with 13 bases remaining between them. Germline-derived CDR1 and CDR2 are MNHNY and SVGAGI (reference sequence). CDR3: CASSYGPGEYNEQFF. The DNA for the CDR3 is TGTGCCAGCAGTTATGGACCTGGGGAGTACAATGAGCAGTTCTTC.